One and the same sample provided the 5 T cell receptor beta chains below, sequenced in a study of cytomegalovirus exposure and HLA in healthy donors. The PCR employed 60 Vbeta primers together with 13 Jbeta primers. Using immunoSEQ multiplex PCR, the repertoire was profiled, and TCRdb retains in-frame clones only, with some absent. The data show 75,000 to 90,000 clones, about 73% seen once. Sequencing input: PBMCs. Every receptor here comes from a middle-aged man in good health and CMV-seronegative.

This chain connects TRBV20-1 to TRBJ2-7; perhaps TRBD1 as D (5 bases). V was cut by 5 bases and J by 6 bases, with 11 bases left in between. This CDR3 has 11 amino acids. Per germline, CDR1 DFQATT and CDR2 SNEGSKA (reference sequence). CDR3 coding DNA: TGCAGTGCTGCCAGGGTGAGCGAGCAGTACTTC. It specifies CSAARVSEQYF.

The rearrangement joins TRBV15 to TRBJ1-2; D not resolved. V was trimmed by 5 bases and J by 4 bases, leaving 8 bases between them. This CDR3 has 12 residues. Germline V CDR1 and CDR2: LNHNV, YYDKDF (reference sequence). As DNA, the CDR3 is TGTGCCACCAGCGAGGCAGCCTATGGCTACACCTTC. This gives the protein CATSEAAYGYTF.

Remarks on this clone: The identical CDR3 is also encoded by other nucleotide sequences in the sample. The V gene is TRBV19, the J gene TRBJ2-3; 8 positions agree with TRBD1. CDR3 length equals 14 residues. Germline trimming cut 3 bases from V and 4 bases from J; bases unmatched to any gene: 3. Germline lookup yields CDR1 LNHDA and CDR2 SQIVND (reference sequence). The CDR3 nucleotides are TGTGCCAGTAGTATGCTACAGGGGGCAGATACGCAGTATTTT. Translation: CASSMLQGADTQYF. Full variable domain (rest looked up from reference TRBV19 and TRBJ2-3): DGGITQSPKYLFRKEGQNVTLSCEQNLNHDAMYWYRQDPGQGLRLIYYSQIVNDFQKGDIAEGYSVSREKKESFPLTVTSAQKNPTAFYLCASSMLQGADTQYFGPGTRLTVL.

V is TRBV7-9 and J is TRBJ2-7, with D maybe TRBD2 (5 bases). The germline CDR1 and CDR2 sequences are SEHNR and FQNEAQ (reference sequence). Trimming took 1 base from V and 5 from J, leaving 12 bases between them. The CDR3 sequence is 14 residues long. CDR3 region: CASSLGGSAHEQYF. CDR3 coding DNA: TGTGCCAGCAGCTTAGGTGGGAGTGCCCACGAGCAGTACTTC.

By its share, this clone is medium-sized (0.01 to 0.1%). CDR3 protein: CASSQERPGTGGTEAFF. CDR3 in DNA: TGCGCCAGCAGCCAAGAACGCCCCGGGACAGGGGGCACTGAAGCTTTCTTT. The rearrangement links TRBV4-1 to TRBJ1-1; 11 nucleotides align to TRBD1. CDR1 and CDR2 from the germline V gene are MGHRA and YSYEKL. J gave up 4 bases and V 0 bases, and 7 bases lay outside the gene matches. The CDR3 contains 17 residues.